Reported below is one TCR beta chain. Its antigen is undetermined. The source of the sample is a study of T cell repertoires in cytomegalovirus infection. Across the whole study: Public TCR beta signatures indicated both CMV infection and matching HLA type.

Study conclusions and caveats: HLA-C-restricted CMV-specific TCR beta clonotypes were dominant in the ex vivo response.

MiXCR, run by TCRdb on the reads, gives a single entry per CDR3 protein. The profile covers around 430,000 distinct CDR3 sequences, with approximately 40% appearing a single time and 43% taken by the ten largest. Between the trimmed V and J ends, which lost 1 base and 5 bases, there was a span of 11 bases. This CDR3 has 14 residues. The germline V gene has CDR1 MDHEN and CDR2 SYDVKM. Source: cultured PBMCs, taken from culture after CMV antigen stimulation. The sequence was obtained from a human donor in good health (CMV status not recorded). Some clones in this sample may be carry-over from other donors' samples. The chain uses TRBV28 and TRBJ2-5, with no clear D. The CDR3 here is CASSLLLGRETQYF. CDR3 nucleotide sequence: TGTGCCAGCAGTTTATTGCTGGGTCGGGAGACCCAGTACTTC.